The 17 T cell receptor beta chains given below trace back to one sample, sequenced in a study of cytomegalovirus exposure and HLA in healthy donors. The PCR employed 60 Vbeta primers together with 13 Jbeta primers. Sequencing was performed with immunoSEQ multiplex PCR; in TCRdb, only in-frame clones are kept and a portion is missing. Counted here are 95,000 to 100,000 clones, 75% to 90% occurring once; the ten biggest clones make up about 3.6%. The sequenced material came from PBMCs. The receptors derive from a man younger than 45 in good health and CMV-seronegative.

The CDR3 spells CASSRPDSGYEQYF. The CDR3 nucleotides read TGTGCCAGCAGCCGACCGGACAGTGGGTACGAGCAGTACTTC. The chain is built from TRBV11-2 and TRBJ2-7; weak D call: TRBD1 (6 bases). CDR1 and CDR2 (germline): SGHAT, FQNNGV. There are 14 residues in the CDR3. Trimming left V 5 bases short and J 4 bases short, with 15 bases between.

CDR3 nucleotides: TGCAGCGTTGAGGGGACCCAGGGGGCCACAGATACGCAGTATTTT. Protein sequence: CSVEGTQGATDTQYF. The chain employs TRBV29-1 and TRBJ2-3, with TRBD1 matching over 8 bases. CDR3 length equals 15 residues. Germline V gene sequence: CDR1 SQVTM, CDR2 ANQGSEA. V trimming: 3 bases; J trimming: 2 bases; junction bases outside the gene matches: 7.

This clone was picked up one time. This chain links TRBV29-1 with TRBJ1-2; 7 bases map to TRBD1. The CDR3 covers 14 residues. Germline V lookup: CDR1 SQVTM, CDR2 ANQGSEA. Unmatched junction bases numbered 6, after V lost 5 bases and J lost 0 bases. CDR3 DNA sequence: TGCAGCGTTAGGCAGGGGGAGACTAACTATGGCTACACCTTC. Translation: CSVRQGETNYGYTF.

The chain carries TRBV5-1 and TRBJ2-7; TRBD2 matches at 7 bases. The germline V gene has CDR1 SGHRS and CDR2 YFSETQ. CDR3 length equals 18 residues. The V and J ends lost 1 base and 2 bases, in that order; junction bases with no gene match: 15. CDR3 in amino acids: CASSLRRGEEGSPYEQYF. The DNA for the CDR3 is TGCGCCAGCAGCTTGAGACGGGGGGAAGAGGGAAGCCCCTACGAGCAGTACTTC.

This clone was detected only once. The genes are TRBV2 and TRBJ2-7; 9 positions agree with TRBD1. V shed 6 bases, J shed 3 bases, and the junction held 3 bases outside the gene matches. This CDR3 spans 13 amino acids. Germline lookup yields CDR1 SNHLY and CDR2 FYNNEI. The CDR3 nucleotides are TGTGCCAGCAGGCCGACAGGGGGCTACGAGCAGTACTTC. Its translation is CASRPTGGYEQYF.

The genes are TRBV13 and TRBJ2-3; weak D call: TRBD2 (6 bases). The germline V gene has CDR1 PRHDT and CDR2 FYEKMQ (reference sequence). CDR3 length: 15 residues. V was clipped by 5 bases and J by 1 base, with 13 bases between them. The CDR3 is CASSPRASGTDTQYF. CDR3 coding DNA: TGTGCCAGCAGCCCCCGGGCTAGCGGCACAGATACGCAGTATTTT.

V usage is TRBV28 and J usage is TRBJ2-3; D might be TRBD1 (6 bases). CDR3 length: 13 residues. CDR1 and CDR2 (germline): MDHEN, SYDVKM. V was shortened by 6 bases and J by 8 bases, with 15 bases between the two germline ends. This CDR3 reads CASRERQVATQYF. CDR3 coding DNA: TGTGCCAGCAGGGAACGACAGGTCGCTACGCAGTATTTT.

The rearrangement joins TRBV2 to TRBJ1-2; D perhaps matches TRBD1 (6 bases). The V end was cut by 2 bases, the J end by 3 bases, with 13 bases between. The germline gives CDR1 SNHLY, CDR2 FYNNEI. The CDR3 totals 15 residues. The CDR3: CASSEFGGLDYGYTF. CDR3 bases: TGTGCCAGCAGTGAATTCGGGGGGCTCGACTATGGCTACACCTTC.

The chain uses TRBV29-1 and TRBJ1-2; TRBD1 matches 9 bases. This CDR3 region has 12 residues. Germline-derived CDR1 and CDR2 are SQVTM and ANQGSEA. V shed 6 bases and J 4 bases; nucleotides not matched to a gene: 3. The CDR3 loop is CSVGDRVYGYTF. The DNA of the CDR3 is TGCAGCGTGGGGGACAGGGTCTATGGCTACACCTTC.

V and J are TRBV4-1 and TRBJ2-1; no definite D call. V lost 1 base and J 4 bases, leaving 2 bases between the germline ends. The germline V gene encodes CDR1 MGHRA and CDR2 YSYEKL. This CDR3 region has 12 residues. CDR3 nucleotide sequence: TGCGCCAGCAGCCAAGCTTACAATGAGCAGTTCTTC. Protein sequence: CASSQAYNEQFF.

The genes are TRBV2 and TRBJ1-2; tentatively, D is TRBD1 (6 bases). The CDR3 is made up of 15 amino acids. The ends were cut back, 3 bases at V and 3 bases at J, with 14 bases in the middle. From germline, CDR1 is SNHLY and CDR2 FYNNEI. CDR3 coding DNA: TGTGCCAGCAGTGAGTTACAGGGCGGCGACTATGGCTACACCTTC. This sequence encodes CASSELQGGDYGYTF.

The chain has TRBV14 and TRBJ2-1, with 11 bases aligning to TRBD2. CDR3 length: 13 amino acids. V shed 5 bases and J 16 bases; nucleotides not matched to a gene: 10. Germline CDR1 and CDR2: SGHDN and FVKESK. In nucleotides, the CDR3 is TGTGCCAGCAGCACGGGACTAGCGGTACCTGCTTTCTTC. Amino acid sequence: CASSTGLAVPAFF.

The CDR3 protein is CATGGQGNTGELFF. The CDR3 DNA reads as TGTGCCACGGGGGGACAGGGTAACACCGGGGAGCTGTTTTTT. The J gene is TRBJ2-2, the V gene TRBV10-3, with 9 nucleotides matching TRBD1. Germline V lookup: CDR1 ENHRY, CDR2 SYGVKD. After removal of 10 bases from V and 2 bases from J, the junction contained 5 bases not matched to a gene. The CDR3 runs to 14 residues.

The CDR3 sequence is CASSQRQGKGTEAFF. CDR3 coding DNA: TGTGCCAGCTCACAAAGACAGGGGAAGGGCACTGAAGCTTTCTTT. The chain joins TRBV18 to TRBJ1-1, with 8 bases matching TRBD1. Trimming removed 4 bases from V and 4 bases from J; junction bases left unmatched: 8. The length of the CDR3 is 15 residues. CDR1 is KGHSH and CDR2 is LQKENI in the germline V gene. Full variable domain (remainder filled in from reference TRBV18 and TRBJ1-1): NAGVMQNPRHLVRRRGQEARLRCSPMKGHSHVYWYRQLPEEGLKFMVYLQKENIIDESGMPKERFSAEFPKEGPSILRIQQVVRGDSAAYFCASSQRQGKGTEAFFGQGTRLTVV.

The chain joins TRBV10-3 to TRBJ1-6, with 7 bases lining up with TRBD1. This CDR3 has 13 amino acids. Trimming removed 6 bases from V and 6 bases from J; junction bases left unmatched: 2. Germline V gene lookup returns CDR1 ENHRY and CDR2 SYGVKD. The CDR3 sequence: CAIRGDSNSPLHF. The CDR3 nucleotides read TGTGCCATCAGGGGGGACAGTAATTCACCCCTCCACTTT.

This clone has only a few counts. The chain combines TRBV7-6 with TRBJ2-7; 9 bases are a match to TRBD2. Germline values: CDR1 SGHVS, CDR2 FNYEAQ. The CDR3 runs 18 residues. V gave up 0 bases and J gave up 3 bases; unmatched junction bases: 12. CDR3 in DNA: TGTGCCAGCAGCTTAGCGCCCCGAGGCGGGAGGGCCCACTACGAGCAGTACTTC. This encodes CASSLAPRGGRAHYEQYF.

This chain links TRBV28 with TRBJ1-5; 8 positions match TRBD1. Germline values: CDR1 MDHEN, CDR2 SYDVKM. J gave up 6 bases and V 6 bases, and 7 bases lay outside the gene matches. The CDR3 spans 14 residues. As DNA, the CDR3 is TGTGCCAGCAGAACCAGGGGGCTCGGTCAGCCCCAGCATTTT. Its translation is CASRTRGLGQPQHF. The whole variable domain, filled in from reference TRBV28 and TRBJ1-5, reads DVKVTQSSRYLVKRTGEKVFLECVQDMDHENMFWYRQDPGLGLRLIYFSYDVKMKEKGDIPEGYSVSREKKERFSLILESASTNQTSMYLCASRTRGLGQPQHFGDGTRLSIL.